This TCR beta chain was identified during a study of blood T cell repertoires in COVID-19. Study as a whole: Collection of acute and convalescent COVID-19 samples took place in the United States, Italy and Spain.

In the authors' methods: Reference gene primer amplification gave nucleated cell count estimates. Data came from immunoSEQ multiplex PCR; TCRdb stores just in-frame clones and leaves some out. The V and J calls and clone size are taken from that table; D and trimming were inferred from the DNA. The table has 200,000 to 300,000 clones, more than 70% seen once. Germline-derived CDR1 and CDR2 are MNHNS and SASEGT. V lost 0 bases and J lost 2, with 11 bases in between. There are 16 residues in the CDR3. J is TRBJ2-1 and V is TRBV6-1; no definite D call. The clonotype originates from an elderly man with acute or convalescent COVID-19. The sequencing sample was made of peripheral blood. Here the CDR3 reads CASSEALAVAYNEQFF. CDR3 nucleotides: TGTGCCAGCAGTGAAGCGCTGGCGGTAGCCTACAATGAGCAGTTCTTC.